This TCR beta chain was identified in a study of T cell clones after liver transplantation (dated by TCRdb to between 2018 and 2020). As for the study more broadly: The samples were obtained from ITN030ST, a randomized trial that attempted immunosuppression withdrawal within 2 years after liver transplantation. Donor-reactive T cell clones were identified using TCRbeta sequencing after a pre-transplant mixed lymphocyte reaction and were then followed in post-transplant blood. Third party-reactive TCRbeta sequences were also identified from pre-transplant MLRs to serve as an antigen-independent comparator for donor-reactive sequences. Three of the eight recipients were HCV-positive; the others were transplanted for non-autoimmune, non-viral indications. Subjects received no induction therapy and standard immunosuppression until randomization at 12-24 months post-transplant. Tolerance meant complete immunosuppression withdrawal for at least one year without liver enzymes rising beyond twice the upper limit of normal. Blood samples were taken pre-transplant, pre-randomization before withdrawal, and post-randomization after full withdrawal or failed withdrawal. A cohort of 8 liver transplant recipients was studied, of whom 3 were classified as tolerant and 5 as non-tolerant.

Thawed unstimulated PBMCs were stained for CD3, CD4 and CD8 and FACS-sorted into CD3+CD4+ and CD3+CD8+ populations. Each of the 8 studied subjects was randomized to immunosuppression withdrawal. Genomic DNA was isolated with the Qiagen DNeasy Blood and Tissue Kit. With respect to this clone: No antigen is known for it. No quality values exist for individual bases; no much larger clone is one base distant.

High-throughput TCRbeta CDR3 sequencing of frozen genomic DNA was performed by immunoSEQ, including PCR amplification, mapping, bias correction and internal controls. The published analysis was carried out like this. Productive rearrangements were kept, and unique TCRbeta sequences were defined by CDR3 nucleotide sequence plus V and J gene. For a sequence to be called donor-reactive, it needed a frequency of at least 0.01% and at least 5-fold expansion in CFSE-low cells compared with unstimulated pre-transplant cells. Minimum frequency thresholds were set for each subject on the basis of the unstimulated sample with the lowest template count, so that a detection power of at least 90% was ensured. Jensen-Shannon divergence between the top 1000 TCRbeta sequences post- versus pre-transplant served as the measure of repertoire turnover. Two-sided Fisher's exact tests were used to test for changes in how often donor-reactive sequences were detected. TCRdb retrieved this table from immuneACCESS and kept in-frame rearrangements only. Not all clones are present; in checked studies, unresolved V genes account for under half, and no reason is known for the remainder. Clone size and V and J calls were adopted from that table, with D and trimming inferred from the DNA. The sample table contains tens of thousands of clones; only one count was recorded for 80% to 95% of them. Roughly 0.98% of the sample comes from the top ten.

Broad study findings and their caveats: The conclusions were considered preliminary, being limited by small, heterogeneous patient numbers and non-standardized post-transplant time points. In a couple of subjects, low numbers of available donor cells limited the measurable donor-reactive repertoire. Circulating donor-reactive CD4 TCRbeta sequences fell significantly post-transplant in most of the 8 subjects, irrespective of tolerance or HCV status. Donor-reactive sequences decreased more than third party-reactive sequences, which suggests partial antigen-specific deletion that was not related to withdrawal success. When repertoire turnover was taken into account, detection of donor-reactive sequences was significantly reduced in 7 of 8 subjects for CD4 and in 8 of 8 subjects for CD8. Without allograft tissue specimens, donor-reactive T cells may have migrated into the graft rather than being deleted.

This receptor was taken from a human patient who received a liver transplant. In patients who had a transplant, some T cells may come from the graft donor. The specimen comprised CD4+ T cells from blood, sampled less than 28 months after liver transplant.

The DNA sequence is as follows: TGTGCTAGTGGTTTGGGGCAGGTCAGCACAGATACGCAGTATTTT. It codes for CASGLGQVSTDTQYF. This chain joins TRBV12-5 to TRBJ2-3, with the D gene not clear enough to name. CDR1 is given as LGHNT and CDR2 as FRNRAP, both from the germline V gene. V loses 1 base, J loses 0 bases, and the germline ends lie 8 bases apart. The CDR3 starts with the cysteine, ends with the phenylalanine, and has 15 residues. Solely the CDR3 DNA is kept, with 45 bases framed from the first base.